This TCR beta chain emerged from a study of T-cell memory formation after mild COVID-19. In TCRdb, the 5' RACE reads were re-called with MiXCR into one record per CDR3 protein. The sample carries fewer than 700,000 distinct CDR3 sequences, about 20% recorded once. The clonotype comes from an adult woman who had mild COVID-19 (a few samples of this study predate the infection). Cell type and time point are not known. Sequencing input: PBMCs or a T cell subset sorted from them (not recorded which).

The CDR3 here is CASSYLRGRSDEQYF. The CDR3 bases are TGTGCCAGCAGTTACCTACGCGGGAGGAGTGACGAGCAGTACTTC. The chain employs TRBV6-2 or TRBV6-3 and TRBJ2-7, with 8 bases that match TRBD2. V shed 2 bases, J shed 5 bases, and the junction held 8 bases outside the gene matches. Germline V CDR1 and CDR2: MNHEY, SVGEGT. CDR3 size: 15 residues.